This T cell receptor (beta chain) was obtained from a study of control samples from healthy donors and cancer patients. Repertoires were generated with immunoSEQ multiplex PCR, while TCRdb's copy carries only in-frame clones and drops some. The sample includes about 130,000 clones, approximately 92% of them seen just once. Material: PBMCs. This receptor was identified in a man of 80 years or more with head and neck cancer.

DNA for the CDR3: TGTGCCAGCAGTTACTCTAGCGGGATTTCTCACGAGCAGTACTTC. Amino acid sequence: CASSYSSGISHEQYF. The V gene is TRBV6-5, the J gene TRBJ2-7, with 8 positions matching TRBD2. The V gene end was trimmed by 0 bases and the J gene end by 5 bases; junction bases not matched to a gene: 6. Germline-derived CDR1 and CDR2 are MNHEY and SVGAGI. CDR3 length: 15 amino acids.